Here is one T cell receptor beta chain with its context. Its specificity is not known. J gave up 0 bases and V 5 bases, and 3 bases lay outside the gene matches. CDR1 MNHEY and CDR2 SMNVEV come from the germline V gene (reference sequence). This CDR3 region has 15 residues. These data originate in a study of T cells in Graves' hyperthyroidism and ophthalmopathy. The CDR3 regions of TCR beta were amplified from RNA transcripts. TCR CDR3 regions were first amplified by RT-PCR with HTBI primers. MiXCR, applied by TCRdb to the multiplex PCR reads, yields one record per CDR3 protein. The sample consists of fewer than 850,000 distinct CDR3 sequences, around a sixth of them appearing once. The study's findings and limits: Ophthalmopathy stood apart from stable hyperthyroidism in a 13 V-J model.

The receptor was isolated from a man between 50 and 59 years old with Graves' hyperthyroidism. The sample consisted of blood. V usage is TRBV27 and J usage is TRBJ1-3; 8 nucleotides agree with TRBD1. In DNA form, the CDR3 reads TGTGCCAGCAGTGAGACAGGGGACTCTGGAAACACCATATATTTT. It yields the protein CASSETGDSGNTIYF.